Listed below are T cell receptor beta chains from one sample, sequenced in a study of blood T cell repertoires in COVID-19. The table came from immunoSEQ multiplex PCR; TCRdb's copy has only in-frame clones and leaves some out. The data contain roughly 300,000 clones, 65% to 90% of them singletons. What was sequenced was PBMCs or T cells enriched from blood (not recorded which). These receptors originate from a man in his thirties or forties who had recovered from COVID-19. CDR3s include the opening cysteine and the closing phenylalanine or tryptophan.

V	J	CDR3
TRBV7-2	TRBJ1-4	CASSFTGSEEKLFF
TRBV27	TRBJ2-1	CASSSSYEQFF
TRBV7-2	TRBJ2-5	CASSRFRSGQETQYF
TRBV7-2	TRBJ2-5	CASSLDRDETQYF
TRBV5-1	TRBJ2-7	CASSLISGYEQYF
TRBV12-3/TRBV12-4	TRBJ1-2	CASSPQGYNGYTF
TRBV10-3	TRBJ2-1	CAISGGKNNEQFF
TRBV6-4	TRBJ1-6	CASSENRKSPLHF
TRBV20-1	TRBJ1-2	CSASEDLGGGYTF
TRBV12-3/TRBV12-4	TRBJ1-5	CASTGGIGQPQHF
TRBV28	TRBJ2-1	CASRLAGNQFF
TRBV5-1	TRBJ2-6	CASSLGQVISGANVLTF
TRBV5-1	TRBJ2-3	CASSFQGSMDTQYF
TRBV5-1	TRBJ1-2	CASSLAPGGRGGYTF
TRBV5-1	TRBJ2-2	CASSPQTGRNTGELFF
TRBV14	TRBJ1-1	CASSHAGLNTEAFF
TRBV4-1	TRBJ2-7	CASSQATGSDYEQYF
TRBV9	TRBJ2-6	CASSVVSGANVLTF
TRBV28	TRBJ1-1	CASSPVPKNTEAFF
TRBV19	TRBJ1-1	CASAPQGANTEAFF
TRBV6-1	TRBJ1-3	CASSEAWQGRGNTIYF
TRBV2	TRBJ2-1	CASRRLAGGDNEQFF
TRBV7-2	TRBJ1-5	CASSLESANQPQHF
TRBV14	TRBJ1-4	CASSQDPGDWGNEKLFF
TRBV5-1	TRBJ1-1	CASSPRTRTGFEAFF
TRBV10-2	TRBJ2-1	CASILDSIPNEQFF
TRBV5-6	TRBJ2-7	CASALAGGPYEQYF
TRBV12-5	TRBJ2-2	CASGDRAGELFF
TRBV30	TRBJ1-2	CAWISRVGYGYTF
TRBV12-3/TRBV12-4	TRBJ2-7	CASSLALYEQYF
TRBV5-4	TRBJ2-3	CASSLWASGGARDTQYF
TRBV30	TRBJ2-2	CAWSPTSPGELFF
TRBV3-1/TRBV3-2	TRBJ1-2	CASSQGGNRGLRGYTF
TRBV3-1/TRBV3-2	TRBJ2-2	CASRTAGVRTGELFF
TRBV7-9	TRBJ1-2	CASSLARGNYGYTF
TRBV7-8	TRBJ1-2	CASSSSQGHYGYTF
TRBV11-3	TRBJ1-1	CASLPGTANTEAFF
TRBV16	TRBJ1-5	CASGSTGKTISNQPQHF
TRBV19	TRBJ2-7	CASRRSGTGFEQYF
TRBV30	TRBJ1-1	CAVGQGGTEAFF
TRBV27	TRBJ1-6	CASSLAILGVTYNSPLHF
TRBV28	TRBJ1-5	CASRNRDRGRQPQHF
TRBV6-5	TRBJ1-2	CASSLTGLIRGYTF
TRBV2	TRBJ1-2	CASSVTGNGYTF
TRBV24-1	TRBJ2-5	CATSDARGRKETQYF
TRBV12-3/TRBV12-4	TRBJ2-2	CASSLAEAGELFF
TRBV3-1/TRBV3-2	TRBJ2-3	CASSLSGVSTDTQYF
TRBV27	TRBJ2-2	CASSWGTGDGGELFF
TRBV5-1	TRBJ2-5	CASSAGLNQETQYF
TRBV10-3	TRBJ1-1	CAISPSNTEAFF
TRBV5-1	TRBJ2-7	CASSWTSGSEQYF
TRBV6-5	TRBJ1-4	CASSYSAVTNEKLFF
TRBV29-1	TRBJ2-3	CSVVRGTDTQYF